The rows below give T cell receptor beta chains drawn from one sample of a study of shared clonotypes between healthy human individuals. The data were produced by immunoSEQ multiplex PCR, yet TCRdb's version contains in-frame clones alone and is incomplete. In the table there are under 1,900,000 clones, 97% to 99% of which are singletons. Material for sequencing was naive CD4+ T cells sorted from blood. The receptors originated from a man in his thirties or forties in good health. The CDR3 runs from the conserved cysteine through the conserved F or W. The order of the fields is CDR3 length, V gene, D gene, CDR3 protein. The D gene is left open where the match is weak.

13 TRBV6-1 TRBD1 CASRTTGIYGYTF
15 TRBV7-2 TRBD2 CASSLQTSGTDTQYF
13 TRBV4-2 NA CASSRTHHSEAFF
14 TRBV5-4 TRBD1 CASSPGTGEEKLFF
13 TRBV30 NA CAWSKTVNQPQHF
16 TRBV18 TRBD2 CASSPPRLAGDNEQFF
15 TRBV28 NA CASSESGPSTDTQYF
14 TRBV29-1 TRBD1 CSVRGQGRIGEQFF
16 TRBV9 TRBD2 CASSHTSGSNTGELFF
13 TRBV5-1 NA CASSSRDGETQYF
14 TRBV9 NA CASSPDSSYNEQFF
14 TRBV19 TRBD1 CASSSDRGNTEAFF
13 TRBV6-5 NA CASSPDGGYGYTF
16 TRBV7-6 TRBD2 CASSLAVAGGGETQYF
15 TRBV7-2 TRBD2 CASSFNGRAVDEQFF
14 TRBV7-3 TRBD1 CASSRTGGYNEQFF
15 TRBV6-5 TRBD1 CATHLDRPQNTEAFF
15 TRBV5-5 NA CASSPSSRSQETQYF
14 TRBV9 NA CASSVGSYTGELFF
11 TRBV6-1 NA CASSIFYEQYF
16 TRBV19 TRBD1 CASSKKTGGASDTQYF
16 TRBV2 NA CASSPRDSGSTGELFF
19 TRBV9 TRBD1 CASSVVRDRGPPGDYGYTF
16 TRBV7-9 NA CASSRPVGAGANVLTF
17 TRBV6-1 NA CASSERSVRASGNTIYF
14 TRBV19 NA CASNWRTGANVLTF
14 TRBV14 NA CASSLTVSSYEQYF
15 TRBV5-4 TRBD1 CASSSMGQGEDTQYF